These 4 T cell receptor beta chains were all obtained from the same sample, sequenced in a study of blood T cell repertoires in COVID-19. Some clones are missing from TCRdb's copy, which holds only in-frame ones; the method was immunoSEQ multiplex PCR. The table lists almost 400,000 clones, more than 75% of them singletons. Sequences were obtained from peripheral blood. The source is a woman aged 55-69 years with COVID-19, enrolled during active disease.

The chain is built from TRBV14 and TRBJ1-2; TRBD1 is a possible D gene (6 bases). The CDR3 is made up of 14 amino acids. Per germline, CDR1 SGHDN and CDR2 FVKESK. Deletions cut 3 bases from V and 6 bases from J, with 14 bases between. In DNA, the CDR3 is TGTGCCAGCAGCCAGATGGACAGATCCAATGGCTACACCTTC. Translating it yields CASSQMDRSNGYTF.

The chain combines TRBV2 with TRBJ1-6; 8 nucleotides align to TRBD1. V lost 7 bases to trimming and J lost 7 bases; unmatched junction nucleotides: 9. The germline V gene encodes CDR1 SNHLY and CDR2 FYNNEI. The CDR3 covers 15 residues. CDR3 DNA: TGTGCCAGCAACAACAGGGGGGTGGAAAATTCACCCCTCCACTTT. This gives the protein CASNNRGVENSPLHF.

This clone has just one count. The chain links TRBV6-5 to TRBJ2-7; D might be TRBD2 (5 bases). Looked up from germline, CDR1 is MNHEY and CDR2 is SVGAGI. Trimming shortened V by 5 bases and J by 4 bases, and 9 bases separated the two germline ends. The CDR3 spans 12 residues. CDR3: CASSKLEYEQYF. For the CDR3, the DNA is TGTGCCAGCAGTAAACTAGAGTACGAGCAGTACTTC.

J is TRBJ2-7 and V is TRBV6-5; 11 bases map to TRBD1. This CDR3 is built from 14 residues. Germline CDR1 and CDR2: MNHEY and SVGAGI. The ends lost 7 bases at V and 6 bases at J; junction bases unmatched: 8. Here the CDR3 DNA reads TGTGCCAGCACCAGGAAAGGGACAGGGGGCGAGCAGTACTTC. Translating it yields CASTRKGTGGEQYF.